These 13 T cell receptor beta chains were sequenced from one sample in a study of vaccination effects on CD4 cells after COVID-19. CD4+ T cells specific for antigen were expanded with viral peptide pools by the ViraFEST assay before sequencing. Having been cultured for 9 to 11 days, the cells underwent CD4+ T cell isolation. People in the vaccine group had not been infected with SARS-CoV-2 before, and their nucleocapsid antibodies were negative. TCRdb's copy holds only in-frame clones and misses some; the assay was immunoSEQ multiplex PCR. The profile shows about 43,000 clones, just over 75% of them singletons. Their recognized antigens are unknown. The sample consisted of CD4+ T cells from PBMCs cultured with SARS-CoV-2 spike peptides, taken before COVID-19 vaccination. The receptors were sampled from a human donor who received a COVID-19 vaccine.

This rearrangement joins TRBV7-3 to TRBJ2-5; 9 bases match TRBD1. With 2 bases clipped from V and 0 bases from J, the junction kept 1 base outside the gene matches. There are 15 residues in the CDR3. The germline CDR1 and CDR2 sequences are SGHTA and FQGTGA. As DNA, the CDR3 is TGTGCCAGCAGCTTAGGGACAGGGTACCAAGAGACCCAGTACTTC. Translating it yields CASSLGTGYQETQYF.

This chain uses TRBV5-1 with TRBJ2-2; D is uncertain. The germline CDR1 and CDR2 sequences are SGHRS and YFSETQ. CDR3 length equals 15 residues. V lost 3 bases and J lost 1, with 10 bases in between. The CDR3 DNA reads TGCGCCAGCAGCTCGGTTCCGGGGAACACCGGGGAGCTGTTTTTT. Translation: CASSSVPGNTGELFF.

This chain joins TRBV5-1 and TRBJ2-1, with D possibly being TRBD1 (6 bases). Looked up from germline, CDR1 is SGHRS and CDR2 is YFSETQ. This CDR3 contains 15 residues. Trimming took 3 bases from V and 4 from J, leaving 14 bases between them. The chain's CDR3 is CASSSGQLTYNEQFF. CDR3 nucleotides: TGCGCCAGCAGCTCCGGACAGTTGACTTACAATGAGCAGTTCTTC.

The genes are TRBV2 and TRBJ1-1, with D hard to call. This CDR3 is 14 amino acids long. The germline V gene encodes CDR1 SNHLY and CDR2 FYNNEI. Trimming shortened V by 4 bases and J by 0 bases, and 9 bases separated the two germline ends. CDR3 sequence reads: CASSVGRLNTEAFF. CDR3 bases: TGTGCCAGCAGTGTGGGCAGGCTGAACACTGAAGCTTTCTTT.

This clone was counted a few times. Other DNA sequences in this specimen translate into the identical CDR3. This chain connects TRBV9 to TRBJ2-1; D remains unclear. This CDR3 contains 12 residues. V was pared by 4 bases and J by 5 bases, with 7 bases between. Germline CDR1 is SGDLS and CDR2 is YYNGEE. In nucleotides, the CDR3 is TGTGCCAGCAGCCCCCGGGACAATGAGCAGTTCTTC. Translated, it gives CASSPRDNEQFF.

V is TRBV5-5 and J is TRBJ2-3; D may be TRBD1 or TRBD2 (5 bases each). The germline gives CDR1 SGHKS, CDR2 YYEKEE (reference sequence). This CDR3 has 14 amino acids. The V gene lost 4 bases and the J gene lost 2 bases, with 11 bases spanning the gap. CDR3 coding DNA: TGTGCCAGCAGCCCCTTAGGGACCACAGATACGCAGTATTTT. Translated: CASSPLGTTDTQYF.

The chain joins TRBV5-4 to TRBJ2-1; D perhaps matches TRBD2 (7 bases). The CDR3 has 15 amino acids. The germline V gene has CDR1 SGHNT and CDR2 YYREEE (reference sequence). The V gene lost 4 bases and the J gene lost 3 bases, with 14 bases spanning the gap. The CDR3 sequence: CASSLGGGDYNEQFF. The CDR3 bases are TGTGCCAGCAGCCTAGGAGGGGGGGACTACAATGAGCAGTTCTTC.

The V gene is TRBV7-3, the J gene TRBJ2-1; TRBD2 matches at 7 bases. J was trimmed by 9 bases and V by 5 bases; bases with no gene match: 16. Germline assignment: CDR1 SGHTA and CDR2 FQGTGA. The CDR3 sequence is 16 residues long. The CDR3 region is CASSARSGDLNGEQFF. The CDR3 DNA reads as TGTGCCAGCAGCGCGAGGAGCGGGGACCTTAACGGTGAGCAGTTCTTC. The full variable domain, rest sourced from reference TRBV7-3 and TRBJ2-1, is GAGVSQTPSNKVTEKGKYVELRCDPISGHTALYWYRQSLGQGPEFLIYFQGTGAADDSGLPNDRFFAVRPEGSVSTLKIQRTERGDSAVYLCASSARSGDLNGEQFFGPGTRLTVL.

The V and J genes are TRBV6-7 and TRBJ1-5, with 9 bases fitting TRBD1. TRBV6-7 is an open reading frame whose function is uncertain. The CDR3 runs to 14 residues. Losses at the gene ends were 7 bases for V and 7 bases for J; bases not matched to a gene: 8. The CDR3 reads CASIRDRVWQPQHF. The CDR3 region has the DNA TGTGCCAGCATCCGGGACAGGGTATGGCAGCCCCAGCATTTT.

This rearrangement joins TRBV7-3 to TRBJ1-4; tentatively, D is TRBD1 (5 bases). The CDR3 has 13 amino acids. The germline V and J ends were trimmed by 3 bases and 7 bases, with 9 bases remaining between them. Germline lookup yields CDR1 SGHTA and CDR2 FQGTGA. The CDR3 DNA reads TGTGCCAGCAGCTTGGGGGGGGGTGAAAAACTGTTTTTT. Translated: CASSLGGGEKLFF.

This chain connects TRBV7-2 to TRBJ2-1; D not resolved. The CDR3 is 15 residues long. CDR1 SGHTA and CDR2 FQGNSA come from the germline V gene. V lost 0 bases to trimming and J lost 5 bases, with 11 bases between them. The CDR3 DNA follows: TGTGCCAGCAGCTTAGCCGCTAGGCGCGACAATGAGCAGTTCTTC. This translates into CASSLAARRDNEQFF.

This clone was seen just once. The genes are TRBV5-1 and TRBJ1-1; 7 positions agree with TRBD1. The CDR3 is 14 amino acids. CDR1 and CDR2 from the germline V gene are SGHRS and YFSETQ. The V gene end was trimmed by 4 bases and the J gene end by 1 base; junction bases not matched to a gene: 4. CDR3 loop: CASSLGTENTEAFF. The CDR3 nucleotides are TGCGCCAGCAGCCTGGGGACAGAGAACACTGAAGCTTTCTTT.

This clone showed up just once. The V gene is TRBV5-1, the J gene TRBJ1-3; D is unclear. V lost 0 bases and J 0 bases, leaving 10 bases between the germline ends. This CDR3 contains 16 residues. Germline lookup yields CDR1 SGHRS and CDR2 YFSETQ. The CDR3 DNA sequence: TGCGCCAGCAGCTTGGCCGTCACCTCCTCTGGAAACACCATATATTTT. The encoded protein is CASSLAVTSSGNTIYF.